These 8 T cell receptor beta chains were all obtained from the same sample, sequenced in a study of T cells in Graves' hyperthyroidism and ophthalmopathy. The source material, RNA transcripts, was used to amplify TCR beta CDR3 regions. The HTBI set primed first-round TCR CDR3 RT-PCR. TCRdb independently ran MiXCR on the multiplex PCR reads; one entry per CDR3 protein. The table has 610,000 or so distinct CDR3 sequences, around 45% seen once. Sequences were obtained from peripheral blood or thyroid tissue (not recorded which). The source is a woman between 18 and 29 years old with Graves' hyperthyroidism.

The sample holds a few counts of this clonotype. The rearrangement joins TRBV6-1 to TRBJ1-5; 8 bases are a match to TRBD1. Trimming cost V 8 bases and J 6 bases; bases outside gene matches: 6. The germline V gene encodes CDR1 MNHNS and CDR2 SASEGT. The CDR3 extends over 13 amino acids. CDR3 bases: TGTGCCAGCTCGGACAGGGAGGGTCAGCCCCAGCATTTT. This sequence encodes CASSDREGQPQHF.

This chain links TRBV7-9 with TRBJ1-2; 10 bases line up with TRBD1. Trimming cost V 6 bases and J 3 bases; bases outside gene matches: 10. The CDR3 covers 16 residues. Germline loops: CDR1 SEHNR, CDR2 FQNEAQ (reference sequence). In DNA form, the CDR3 reads TGTGCCAGCAGACCTAAGACAGGGGGCGCACACTATGGCTACACCTTC. It yields the protein CASRPKTGGAHYGYTF.

The sample holds one count of this clonotype. This rearrangement joins TRBV7-6 to TRBJ2-5, with TRBD2 identical over 14 bases. Germline-derived CDR1 and CDR2 are SGHVS and FNYEAQ. CDR3 length: 15 residues. The DNA for the CDR3 is TGTGCTAGCCCGGGACTAGCGGGAGTCCAAGAGACCCAGTACTTC. Translated, it gives CASPGLAGVQETQYF.

This clonotype was observed at least ten times. The genes are TRBV19 and TRBJ1-2; the match to TRBD1 covers 7 bases. The germline gives CDR1 LNHDA, CDR2 SQIVND (reference sequence). The CDR3 length is 13 residues. V lost 4 bases, J lost 7 bases, and 6 bases stayed unmatched. The CDR3, as DNA: TGTGCCAGTAGTAACGACAGGGAGGGTGGCTACACCTTC. It specifies CASSNDREGGYTF.

The chain carries TRBV29-1 and TRBJ1-1, with 8 bases identical to TRBD1. V shed 8 bases, J shed 11 bases, and the junction held 13 bases outside the gene matches. CDR3 length equals 12 residues. Germline assignment: CDR1 SQVTM and CDR2 ANQGSEA. The CDR3: CSLVVDRVGAFF. The CDR3 bases are TGCAGCTTAGTCGTGGACAGGGTAGGGGCTTTCTTT.

This clonotype came up many times. The chain combines TRBV12-3 or TRBV12-4 with TRBJ2-5; TRBD2 agrees at 8 bases. Trimming removed 7 bases from V and 4 bases from J; junction bases left unmatched: 5. This CDR3 is built from 13 residues. CDR3 sequence (DNA): TGTGCCAGCACCCGGAGCGGGGGAGAGACCCAGTACTTC. It yields the protein CASTRSGGETQYF.

This clonotype was observed many times. J is TRBJ2-7 and V is TRBV6-6, with 10 nucleotides matching TRBD2. This CDR3 has 16 amino acids. From germline, CDR1 is MNHNY and CDR2 SVGAGI (reference sequence). V shed 0 bases and J 2 bases; nucleotides not matched to a gene: 4. CDR3 sequence reads: CASSYSRLAGAYEQYF. The CDR3 DNA is TGTGCCAGCAGTTACTCGAGGCTAGCGGGAGCCTACGAGCAGTACTTC.

In regard to this clonotype: Its ends do not fully match the called genes, so a read error is possible. The chain carries TRBV20-1 and TRBJ2-3; 7 bases match TRBD2. Germline V gives CDR1 DFQATT, CDR2 SNEGSKA (reference sequence). This CDR3 spans 17 amino acids. CDR3 DNA sequence: TGCAGTGCCAGAGAGCTGGGAGGGAGTGGGAGCACAGATACGCAGTATTTT. This gives the protein CSARELGGSGSTDTQYF.